This T cell receptor (beta chain) emerged from a study of spatial heterogeneity in lung cancer. Whole-study findings and limits: Ubiquitous, expanded tumor-derived TCRs were more frequently observed in blood at resection than at follow-up.

Sample time point: sample taken at primary tumor resection. Whole RNA was taken from tumor, nontumor lung or frozen PBMC; it was then sequenced unsorted. The donors, fewer than 90 patients with untreated early-stage non-small cell lung cancer, provided the samples. Trimming took off 0 bases at V and 2 bases at J, with 8 bases between the two ends. CDR3 size: 14 residues. Germline assignment: CDR1 DFQATT and CDR2 SNEGSKA (reference sequence). This clonotype was recorded at least ten times. The target antigen is unknown. Within a library made for alpha chains, this beta chain is off target, and its count is uninformative. TCRdb called the 5' RACE reads again in MiXCR, with one record for every CDR3 protein. The sample contains about 13,000 distinct CDR3 sequences, under 4% of which appear only once.

The sequences come from PBMCs, collected at surgery. The chain carries TRBV20-1 and TRBJ1-3; D is unclear. The sequence came from a male donor with early-stage non-small cell lung cancer. As DNA, the CDR3 is TGCAGTGCTAGAGACCGCGAAACTGGAAACACCATATATTTT. It translates to CSARDRETGNTIYF.